This TCR beta chain was recorded in a study of blood T cell repertoires in COVID-19 (dated by TCRdb to 2018 to 2021). For the study in its entirety: Collaborator samples came from the United States, Italy and Spain and covered acute and convalescent phases of COVID-19. The material from the prospective study consisted of cDNA or gDNA derived from T cells, B-cell-depleted T cells, or PBMCs. The dataset comprised deeply sampled blood TCRbeta repertoires from subjects exposed to, actively infected with, or recovered from COVID-19. A freely available public database, intended as a resource for researchers studying the immune response to SARS-CoV-2, is where the repertoires were released. The samples were drawn from two sources: the first 160 participants of the ongoing ImmuneRACE study, and 950 to 1,500 subjects contributed by 6 global collaborators. A de-identified subject ID, COVID-19 status, age in years and sex were almost always included in the sample metadata. Where available, HLA class I and class II types were obtained from metadata supplied by the sample provider rather than from assay-based typing. The paper as a whole reports these results and caveats: Clinical and demographic metadata were provided uncurated, with the amount varying by source and participant.

Collaborating institutions collected whole blood in K2EDTA tubes following their own protocols. For TCRbeta analysis, collaborators shipped samples as frozen whole blood, isolated PBMCs, or DNA extracted from either of those sample types. The germline V gene supplies CDR1 SGHTA and CDR2 FQGTGA. Relative to germline, V is missing 2 bases and J is missing 5 bases, with 2 bases of the junction outside any gene match. From the cysteine up to the phenylalanine, the CDR3 has a length of 15 residues. Only the CDR3 part of the read is kept: 45 bases, read in frame from the first base. As regards this clone: This receptor's antigen is unknown. It has no much larger one-base neighbor in the sample; base qualities were not kept.

TCRbeta CDR3 regions were amplified from genomic DNA by means of the immunoSEQ Assay, a bias-controlled multiplex PCR. The original methods were these. Nucleated cell counts per sample were estimated from amplification of reference gene primers within the assay. Sequence reads were collapsed and filtered to measure the absolute abundance of every unique TCRbeta CDR3 rearrangement. For each sample, productive Simpson clonality was calculated as the square root of Simpson's diversity index across productive rearrangements. TCRdb obtained this table from immuneACCESS and retained in-frame rearrangements with V and J assigned. These tables miss some clones; where compared with another copy, unresolved V genes account for less than half of the shortfall, and the remainder is unexplained. D and trimming were read from the DNA, whereas the V and J calls and clone size are those reported in that table. Recorded for this sample are 97,000 or so clones; roughly 78% of them occurred a single time. The top ten hold 15% to 20% of the sample.

Recombination linked TRBV7-3 to TRBJ2-1; TRBD1 agrees with 11 junctional bases. Sequenced input: peripheral blood. This receptor was obtained from a woman older than 75 with active or convalescent COVID-19. The encoded CDR3 is CASSLGTGGNNEQFF. At the DNA level, the sequence is TGTGCCAGCAGCTTAGGGACAGGGGGTAACAATGAGCAGTTCTTC.